This TCR beta chain originates from a study of T cell repertoires in cytomegalovirus infection. Overall study: HLA-B-restricted CMV epitopes that are well studied, plus recently identified HLA-C-restricted ones, were used by the study. Indications of both CMV infection and matching HLA type were provided by public TCR beta signatures. Points from the study as a whole: Carriers of CMV plus the relevant HLA were identified by cumulative public TCR beta family frequency. HLA-C-restricted, CMV-specific TCR beta clonotypes were dominant ex vivo.

This CDR3 is 17 amino acids long. Germline CDR1 and CDR2: MNHNS and SASEGT. Trimming cost V 1 base and J 1 base, with 13 bases left between them. TCRdb re-called the reads through MiXCR, storing one row per CDR3 protein. The data contain 600,000 to 700,000 distinct CDR3 sequences, around a third of them singletons. A note on this clonotype: What it binds is not known.

The chain recombines TRBV6-1 with TRBJ2-2, with D possibly matching TRBD2 (7 bases). This specimen was cultured PBMCs, taken from culture after CMV antigen stimulation. The clonotype comes from a human donor in good health (CMV status not recorded). Some clones in this sample may be carry-over from other donors' samples. The CDR3 spells CASSEVSGGLNTGELFF. The CDR3 nucleotides are TGTGCCAGCAGTGAAGTTTCGGGGGGCTTGAACACCGGGGAGCTGTTTTTT.